This paragraph covers one T cell receptor beta chain sequence. Its specificity is unknown. Method: immunoSEQ multiplex PCR; TCRdb's copy keeps in-frame clones and lacks some. The sample contains tens of thousands of clones, 70% to 80% of which appear only once. The data derive from a study of pediatric ulcerative colitis. Study results and limitations: This repertoire reflects total lymphocytes rather than subpopulations like regulatory T cells.

The origin of this receptor is a boy younger than 18 with moderate ulcerative colitis. Sequenced: blood.

The CDR3 coding sequence is TGTGCCAGCAGCTTGGACAGGGGTAATTCACCCCTCCACTTT. Residues: CASSLDRGNSPLHF. The V and J genes are TRBV5-4 and TRBJ1-6; 7 nucleotides match TRBD1. The CDR3 spans 14 residues. Per the germline V gene, CDR1 is SGHNT and CDR2 is YYREEE (reference sequence). Trimming cost V 0 bases and J 6 bases; bases outside gene matches: 0.